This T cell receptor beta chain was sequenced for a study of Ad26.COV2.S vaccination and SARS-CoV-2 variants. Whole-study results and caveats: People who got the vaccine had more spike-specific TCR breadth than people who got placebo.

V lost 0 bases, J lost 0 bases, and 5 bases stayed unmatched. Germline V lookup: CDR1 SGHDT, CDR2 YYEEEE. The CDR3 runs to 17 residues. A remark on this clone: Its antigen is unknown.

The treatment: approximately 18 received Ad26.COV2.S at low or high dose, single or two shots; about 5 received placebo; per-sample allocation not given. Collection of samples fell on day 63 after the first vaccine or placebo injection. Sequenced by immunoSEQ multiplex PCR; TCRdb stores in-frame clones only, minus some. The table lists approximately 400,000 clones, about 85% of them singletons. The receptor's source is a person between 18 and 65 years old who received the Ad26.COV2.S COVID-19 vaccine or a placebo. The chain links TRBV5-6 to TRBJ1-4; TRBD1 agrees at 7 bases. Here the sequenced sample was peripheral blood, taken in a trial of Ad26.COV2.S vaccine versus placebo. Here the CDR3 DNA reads TGTGCCAGCAGCTTGGCCCAGGGGGTGGCAACTAATGAAAAACTGTTTTTT. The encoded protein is CASSLAQGVATNEKLFF.